The 9 T cell receptor beta chains presented below share a single source sample, sequenced in a study of blood T cell repertoires in COVID-19. Measured with immunoSEQ multiplex PCR; TCRdb has only the in-frame clones, and not every one. This sample has 55,000 or so clones, with 60% to 85% found just once. The sequenced material came from peripheral blood. The receptors come from a man between 60 and 75 years old with acute or convalescent COVID-19.

The rearrangement joins TRBV28 to TRBJ1-5; perhaps TRBD1 as D (5 bases). The CDR3 has 14 residues. CDR1 and CDR2 from the germline V gene are MDHEN and SYDVKM. V shed 10 bases and J shed 1 base, with 14 bases lying between them. The CDR3 bases are TGTGCCACCAAACAGGTCGGGAGCAATCAGCCCCAGCATTTT. Its translation is CATKQVGSNQPQHF.

In this sample, this clone turned up once. The chain links TRBV4-1 to TRBJ1-1, with D possibly TRBD1 on 6 matching bases. The CDR3 length is 15 residues. Germline CDR1 is MGHRA and CDR2 is YSYEKL. The ends were cut back, 7 bases at V and 1 base at J, with 16 bases in the middle. CDR3 sequence reads: CASIQGVEANTEAFF. CDR3 DNA sequence: TGCGCCAGCATACAGGGCGTGGAAGCGAACACTGAAGCTTTCTTT.

This clone was found once. CDR3 region: CASSIGTSGGFAGTQYF. CDR3 in DNA: TGTGCCAGCAGCATTGGGACTAGCGGGGGTTTCGCCGGTACGCAGTATTTT. The chain joins TRBV7-2 to TRBJ2-3; 14 positions agree with TRBD2. V was pared by 5 bases and J by 8 bases, with 12 bases of the junction left unmatched. The CDR3 totals 17 residues. Germline V gene data show CDR1 as SGHTA and CDR2 as FQGNSA.

V and J are TRBV18 and TRBJ2-1; 10 nucleotides agree with TRBD2. The ends lost 3 bases at V and 7 bases at J; junction bases unmatched: 9. In germline, CDR1 is KGHSH, CDR2 LQKENI. CDR3 size: 16 residues. The CDR3: CASSPPSGGVGNEQFF. The CDR3 DNA reads as TGTGCCAGCTCACCTCCGAGCGGGGGGGTTGGAAATGAGCAGTTCTTC.

This clone was counted a few times. The chain is built from TRBV11-2 and TRBJ2-3, with 8 bases aligning to TRBD2. The V gene end was trimmed by 1 base and the J gene end by 2 bases; junction bases not matched to a gene: 5. Germline values: CDR1 SGHAT, CDR2 FQNNGV. The CDR3 covers 16 residues. In DNA form, the CDR3 reads TGTGCCAGCAGCTTAGGAAAACTAGCGGCCACAGATACGCAGTATTTT. This encodes CASSLGKLAATDTQYF.

The V gene is TRBV5-5, the J gene TRBJ1-5; 10 positions match TRBD1. V lost 3 bases and J lost 5; bases outside the gene matches: 2. The CDR3 extends over 14 amino acids. The germline V gene encodes CDR1 SGHKS and CDR2 YYEKEE (reference sequence). CDR3 nucleotide sequence: TGTGCCAGCAGCTGGGGGACAGGGGATCAGCCCCAGCATTTT. Translating gives CASSWGTGDQPQHF.

The gene calls are TRBV12-3 or TRBV12-4 and TRBJ1-1, with D maybe TRBD1 (6 bases). V was clipped by 6 bases and J by 6 bases, with 14 bases between them. The CDR3 loop spans 13 amino acids. CDR3 sequence: CASSFTGYAEAFF. Here the CDR3 DNA reads TGTGCCAGCAGCTTTACAGGGTACGCTGAAGCTTTCTTT.

This clone was counted only a few times. The chain uses TRBV5-4 and TRBJ2-5, with a possible D match to TRBD2 (5 bases). Germline loops: CDR1 SGHNT, CDR2 YYREEE (reference sequence). Trimming stripped 4 bases from V and 3 bases from J, with 22 bases between. This CDR3 region has 17 residues. The CDR3 nucleotides read TGTGCCAGCAGCCCCGGCGGTTCGGGGAGAGAGGAAGAGACCCAGTACTTC. It specifies CASSPGGSGREEETQYF.

This chain uses TRBV24-1 with TRBJ1-2, with 8 positions matching TRBD1. Germline assignment: CDR1 KGHDR and CDR2 SFDVKD. The trim removed 4 bases at V and 8 bases at J, leaving 14 bases unmatched. The CDR3 is made up of 16 amino acids. In DNA form, the CDR3 reads TGTGCCACCAGTGACCCCAACGGCCAGGGGGCCGGCGGCTACACCTTC. Protein sequence: CATSDPNGQGAGGYTF.